Below, 31 T cell receptor beta chains from the same sample are listed, as sequenced in a study of CD8 T cells in Susac syndrome. The authors reverse transcribed roughly 0.5 to 1 ug RNA with random hexamers. MiXCR was run by TCRdb on the immunoSEQ multiplex PCR reads, yielding one entry per CDR3 protein. The sample has approximately 120,000 distinct CDR3 sequences, 90% to 95% seen once. The sequenced sample consisted of CD4+ T cells from PBMCs. The receptors here all came from a human donor in good health.

The gene calls are TRBV6-5 and TRBJ1-2; no reliable D call. The CDR3 is 12 residues long. V lost 5 bases and J lost 6, with 10 bases in between. Germline V gene lookup returns CDR1 MNHEY and CDR2 SVGAGI. The CDR3 region has the DNA TGTGCCAGCAGTCCTGGGAGGCATGGCTACACCTTC. Protein sequence: CASSPGRHGYTF.

The V gene is TRBV20-1, the J gene TRBJ2-7; 9 bases agree with TRBD2. The V gene end was trimmed by 3 bases and the J gene end by 7 bases; junction bases not matched to a gene: 7. Germline V gene sequence: CDR1 DFQATT, CDR2 SNEGSKA (reference sequence). This CDR3 comprises 13 residues. CDR3 nucleotide sequence: TGCAGTGCTAGTAGGCGGGAGGGCGGGGAGCAGTACTTC. It specifies CSASRREGGEQYF.

V and J are TRBV7-8 and TRBJ2-7; TRBD1 agrees at 8 bases. CDR3 length: 14 residues. V lost 5 bases, J lost 9 bases, and 12 bases stayed unmatched. Germline V lookup: CDR1 SGHVS, CDR2 FQNEAQ. CDR3 region: CASSRDRSKGPQYF. CDR3 sequence (DNA): TGTGCCAGCAGCCGGGACAGGTCAAAAGGCCCGCAGTACTTC.

The chain links TRBV7-2 to TRBJ2-7; D ambiguous. This CDR3 region has 13 residues. The germline V and J ends were trimmed by 5 bases and 0 bases, with 8 bases remaining between them. Germline V gene lookup returns CDR1 SGHTA and CDR2 FQGNSA. The CDR3 DNA reads as TGTGCCAGCAGCGCATCACCCTCCTACGAGCAGTACTTC. Residues: CASSASPSYEQYF.

The chain has TRBV5-1 and TRBJ2-7, with TRBD2 matching 10 bases. CDR3 length: 15 amino acids. The ends lost 4 bases at V and 5 bases at J; junction bases unmatched: 9. From germline, CDR1 is SGHRS and CDR2 YFSETQ. The DNA of the CDR3 is TGCGCCAGCAGCGTTGGACTAGCGGATTGGAACGAGCAGTACTTC. Protein: CASSVGLADWNEQYF.

CDR3 amino acids: CASSLDGPGEQYF. The CDR3 region has the DNA TGTGCCAGCAGCTTAGATGGGCCGGGGGAGCAGTACTTC. The chain employs TRBV7-9 and TRBJ2-7; a possible D gene is TRBD2 (5 bases). Germline V gives CDR1 SEHNR, CDR2 FQNEAQ (reference sequence). The CDR3 has 13 amino acids. The ends were cut back, 1 base at V and 7 bases at J, with 11 bases in the middle.

This chain connects TRBV14 to TRBJ1-1; no clear D. V was trimmed by 0 bases and J by 3 bases, leaving 5 bases between them. Germline values: CDR1 SGHDN, CDR2 FVKESK. CDR3 length: 13 amino acids. DNA of the CDR3: TGTGCCAGCAGCCAAGATCAAGACACTGAAGCTTTCTTT. It specifies CASSQDQDTEAFF.

The V and J genes are TRBV4-1 and TRBJ1-5; 7 bases agree with TRBD1. CDR1 MGHRA and CDR2 YSYEKL come from the germline V gene. The CDR3 is 17 residues long. J lost 5 bases, V lost 0 bases, and 10 bases had no gene match. The chain's CDR3 is CASSQDGLGGGYQPQHF. CDR3 DNA sequence: TGCGCCAGCAGCCAAGATGGATTAGGGGGCGGATATCAGCCCCAGCATTTT.

This chain connects TRBV19 to TRBJ1-3; 7 bases are a match to TRBD1. Germline-derived CDR1 and CDR2 are LNHDA and SQIVND (reference sequence). This CDR3 is built from 16 residues. J gave up 4 bases and V 7 bases, and 13 bases lay outside the gene matches. The CDR3 sequence is CASTNQGRGYGNTIYF. DNA of the CDR3: TGTGCCAGTACCAATCAGGGCAGGGGGTACGGAAACACCATATATTTT.

The chain carries TRBV29-1 and TRBJ1-1, with 7 bases matching TRBD1. The germline CDR1 and CDR2 sequences are SQVTM and ANQGSEA. The CDR3 is 15 amino acids. Trimming took 8 bases from V and 1 from J; bases not matched to a gene: 13. The CDR3 region has the DNA TGCAGCACCCAATACACAGGGGCCGGGAACACTGAAGCTTTCTTT. Its translation is CSTQYTGAGNTEAFF.

The chain recombines TRBV5-1 with TRBJ2-1; perhaps TRBD1 as D (6 bases). Germline V lookup: CDR1 SGHRS, CDR2 YFSETQ. This CDR3 spans 13 amino acids. The V end was cut by 4 bases, the J end by 6 bases, with 11 bases between. CDR3 bases: TGCGCCAGCAGCCAACAGGGTGGCAATGAGCAGTTCTTC. Translated: CASSQQGGNEQFF.

Turning to this clonotype: Because the CDR3's place on the DNA is in doubt, the DNA is left out and the CDR3 is given as listed by TCRdb. V usage is TRBV14 and J usage is TRBJ2-1; the D call of TRBD2 is as the table states it, not checked on the DNA. Ends included, the CDR3 has 13 residues. Germline CDR1 reads SGHDN; CDR2 reads FVKESK. The CDR3 is CASSQVAAGARFF.

V usage is TRBV20-1 and J usage is TRBJ1-5; 12 positions match TRBD1. This CDR3 has 15 amino acids. After removal of 5 bases from V and 6 bases from J, the junction contained 8 bases not matched to a gene. Per germline, CDR1 DFQATT and CDR2 SNEGSKA (reference sequence). The DNA for the CDR3 is TGCAGTGCTCACTCCGGGACAGGGGGCGGTCAGCCCCAGCATTTT. This gives the protein CSAHSGTGGGQPQHF.

The chain couples TRBV7-6 to TRBJ2-3; TRBD2 is a possible D gene (6 bases). CDR3 length: 17 residues. Germline loops: CDR1 SGHVS, CDR2 FNYEAQ. V was clipped by 1 base and J by 1 base, with 15 bases between them. The chain's CDR3 is CASSLGSLATGTDTQYF. CDR3 bases: TGTGCCAGCAGCTTAGGTTCCCTAGCGACGGGCACAGATACGCAGTATTTT.

V usage is TRBV20-1 and J usage is TRBJ1-5; 7 bases are shared with TRBD1. Germline CDR1 reads DFQATT; CDR2 reads SNEGSKA (reference sequence). Trimming at V came to 5 bases and at J to 5 bases, leaving 12 bases not matched to a gene. The CDR3 totals 15 residues. The CDR3, as DNA: TGCAGTGCTCCCCCGGGGACAGACGCGGATCAGCCCCAGCATTTT. Protein: CSAPPGTDADQPQHF.

In its sample, this clonotype was seen once. The chain employs TRBV18 and TRBJ2-7; the D gene is possibly TRBD2 (5 bases). The length of the CDR3 is 13 residues. The V end lost 2 bases, the J end lost 3 bases, and 8 bases lay between the germline ends. CDR1 is KGHSH and CDR2 is LQKENI in the germline V gene. CDR3 amino acids: CASSPARGYEQYF. CDR3 in DNA: TGTGCCAGCTCACCAGCACGGGGCTACGAGCAGTACTTC.

The chain couples TRBV5-1 to TRBJ2-1; D is ambiguous. CDR3 size: 13 residues. Germline V gives CDR1 SGHRS, CDR2 YFSETQ. V shed 0 bases and J shed 7 bases, with 8 bases lying between them. CDR3 protein: CASSLGLRNEQFF. The CDR3 DNA follows: TGCGCCAGCAGCTTGGGGCTTAGGAATGAGCAGTTCTTC.

This chain's CDR3 is CASSLAAVGYGYTF. DNA for the CDR3: TGTGCCAGCAGTTTAGCGGCGGTTGGCTATGGCTACACCTTC. V and J are TRBV27 and TRBJ1-2, with D hard to call. The germline V gene encodes CDR1 MNHEY and CDR2 SMNVEV (reference sequence). The CDR3 spans 14 residues. Trimming pared 2 bases from V and 4 bases from J, leaving 11 bases between.

The genes are TRBV6-5 and TRBJ2-7; unclear D gene. The CDR3 has 14 residues. Germline CDR1 is MNHEY and CDR2 is SVGAGI. V lost 5 bases to trimming and J lost 6 bases, with 17 bases between them. The chain's CDR3 is CASSLMSIRAEQYF. CDR3 nucleotide sequence: TGTGCCAGCAGTCTTATGTCAATTAGGGCCGAGCAGTACTTC.

This chain links TRBV3-1 with TRBJ2-3, with no clear D. The germline V gene has CDR1 LGHDT and CDR2 YNNKEL (reference sequence). The V end lost 1 base, the J end lost 2 bases, and 7 bases lay between the germline ends. CDR3 length: 14 residues. The DNA of the CDR3 is TGTGCCAGCAGCCAAGGGCTCGCCACAGATACGCAGTATTTT. Its translation: CASSQGLATDTQYF.

This chain connects TRBV5-1 to TRBJ2-5, with D hard to call. The germline V gene has CDR1 SGHRS and CDR2 YFSETQ. The V end was cut by 0 bases, the J end by 5 bases, with 8 bases between. The CDR3 is made up of 13 amino acids. CDR3: CASSLEGQETQYF. CDR3 DNA sequence: TGCGCCAGCAGCTTGGAGGGTCAGGAGACCCAGTACTTC.

This chain links TRBV18 with TRBJ2-7, with TRBD1 matching 7 bases. The junction had 6 bases not matched to a gene; V was cut back by 5 bases and J by 2 bases. Germline V gene lookup returns CDR1 KGHSH and CDR2 LQKENI. The CDR3 covers 14 residues. The CDR3 region is CASSATGQTYEQYF. CDR3 DNA sequence: TGTGCCAGCTCAGCCACGGGACAGACCTACGAGCAGTACTTC.

This chain connects TRBV19 to TRBJ2-2, with D possibly being TRBD1 (5 bases). The V gene lost 5 bases and the J gene lost 6 bases, with 16 bases spanning the gap. This CDR3 spans 15 amino acids. Looked up from germline, CDR1 is LNHDA and CDR2 is SQIVND (reference sequence). The chain's CDR3 is CASSVQGGRSGELFF. CDR3 coding DNA: TGTGCCAGTAGTGTGCAGGGCGGCCGTTCCGGGGAGCTGTTTTTT.

V is TRBV10-2 and J is TRBJ1-5; D possibly corresponds to TRBD1 (6 bases). This CDR3 comprises 12 residues. The V and J ends lost 5 bases and 6 bases respectively, with 8 bases between them. Germline V gene lookup returns CDR1 WSHSY and CDR2 SAAADI. The CDR3 bases are TGCGCCAGCAGTACAGGGATTCAGCCCCAGCATTTT. Its protein product is CASSTGIQPQHF.

V gene TRBV20-1 combines with J gene TRBJ2-1, with TRBD2 matching 8 bases. The V segment lost 0 bases and the J segment 5 bases; nucleotides outside the gene matches: 6. The CDR3 consists of 15 residues. From germline, CDR1 is DFQATT and CDR2 SNEGSKA (reference sequence). CDR3 DNA sequence: TGCAGTGCTAGAGAAGACGGGAGGGCCCACAATGAGCAGTTCTTC. Translated: CSAREDGRAHNEQFF.

The rearrangement links TRBV5-1 to TRBJ2-5; D tentatively fits TRBD1 or TRBD2 (6 bases each). CDR1 and CDR2 (germline): SGHRS, YFSETQ. The CDR3 is 14 amino acids. V shed 3 bases and J shed 2 bases, with 11 bases lying between them. The chain's CDR3 is CASSWGATQETQYF. The CDR3 DNA reads as TGCGCCAGCAGCTGGGGGGCTACTCAAGAGACCCAGTACTTC.

This chain uses TRBV20-1 with TRBJ1-4; maybe TRBD1 (5 bases). The CDR3 consists of 11 residues. The germline V gene encodes CDR1 DFQATT and CDR2 SNEGSKA (reference sequence). As DNA, the CDR3 is TGCGGGGGAGGCTTTAATGAAAAACTGTTTTTT. Protein sequence: CGGGFNEKLFF.

The chain joins TRBV12-3 or TRBV12-4 to TRBJ1-1; D may be TRBD1 (6 bases). CDR3 length equals 12 residues. V lost 6 bases to trimming and J lost 11 bases, with 16 bases between them. Here the CDR3 DNA reads TGTGCCAGCAGCAAGAGGACAGAGAAGGCTTTCTTT. Translation: CASSKRTEKAFF.

This sequence joins TRBV6-6 and TRBJ2-5, with D possibly matching TRBD2 (6 bases). V was trimmed by 0 bases and J by 2 bases, leaving 13 bases between them. The germline CDR1 and CDR2 sequences are MNHNY and SVGAGI (reference sequence). The CDR3 sequence is 16 residues long. The DNA of the CDR3 is TGTGCCAGCAGTTACTCGACTAGGGTTACTCAAGAGACCCAGTACTTC. Translated: CASSYSTRVTQETQYF.

The gene calls are TRBV2 and TRBJ2-3; weak D call: TRBD2 (6 bases). The CDR3 has 13 amino acids. CDR1 SNHLY and CDR2 FYNNEI come from the germline V gene. Trimming removed 5 bases at V and 5 bases at J, with 11 bases between. The CDR3 nucleotides read TGTGCCAGCAGTCCCGGGACTGGAGATACGCAGTATTTT. Its protein product is CASSPGTGDTQYF. The full variable domain, its missing parts supplied by reference TRBV2 and TRBJ2-3, is EPEVTQTPSHQVTQMGQEVILRCVPISNHLYFYWYRQILGQKVEFLVSFYNNEISEKSEIFDDQFSVERPDGSNFTLKIRSTKLEDSAMYFCASSPGTGDTQYFGPGTRLTVL.

This clonotype was observed a single time. The V and J genes are TRBV5-1 and TRBJ1-1, with TRBD1 as a possible D gene (5 bases). The ends were cut back, 2 bases at V and 0 bases at J, with 11 bases in the middle. The CDR3 length is 15 residues. Germline assignment: CDR1 SGHRS and CDR2 YFSETQ. The CDR3 DNA reads TGCGCCAGCAGCTTTGGGGGTCCGGTGAACACTGAAGCTTTCTTT. This sequence encodes CASSFGGPVNTEAFF.